Listed below are T cell receptor beta chains from one sample, sequenced in a study of graft-versus-host responses after intestinal transplantation. Sequencing used immunoSEQ multiplex PCR; TCRdb keeps in-frame clones, though not all of them. The table lists tens of thousands of clones, approximately 92% of them singletons, with about 0.28% in the top ten. No antigens are known for them. The sample was unstimulated CD4+ T cells sorted from spleen or lymph node cells, taken before intestinal transplant. The source is a human donor who received an intestinal transplant. The CDR3 runs from the conserved cysteine through the conserved F or W. D genes are given only for firm matches. The size entry is marked missing in some rows and otherwise reads once, few, many or a size class.

j_call | clone_size | v_call | d_call | cdr3_nt | cdr3_aa
TRBJ1-1 | NA | TRBV5-1 | NA | TGCGCCAGCAGCCCAAGGGGGGGATCTGAAGCTTTCTTT | CASSPRGGSEAFF
TRBJ1-1 | NA | TRBV30 | NA | TGTGCCTGGAGTGTACTCCGAGGAGGGGTCATGAACACTGAAGCTTTCTTT | CAWSVLRGGVMNTEAFF
TRBJ1-1 | NA | TRBV2 | NA | TGTGCCAGCAGTCAGGATCGGACTGAAGCTTTCTTT | CASSQDRTEAFF
TRBJ2-7 | NA | TRBV29-1 | NA | TGCAGCGTTGACAGTCTTAACGAGCAGTACTTC | CSVDSLNEQYF
TRBJ2-6 | once | TRBV6-6 | NA | TGTGCCAGCACCTCCCTGGGTTCCGGGGCCAACGTCCTGACTTTC | CASTSLGSGANVLTF
TRBJ2-3 | NA | TRBV6-1 | TRBD2 | TGTGCCAGCAGTCCGAGCGGGAGGACGGCAGATACGCAGTATTTT | CASSPSGRTADTQYF
TRBJ1-2 | NA | TRBV5-1 | NA | TGCGCCAGCATGACTGGGCAGGGCCTAGGAGGCTACACCTTC | CASMTGQGLGGYTF
TRBJ2-7 | NA | TRBV9 | NA | TGTGCCAGCGGCGACACGAGCTCCTACGAGCAGTACTTC | CASGDTSSYEQYF
TRBJ1-2 | NA | TRBV6-5 | NA | TGTGCCAGCAGTACCGACAGTGCCTATGGCTACACCTTC | CASSTDSAYGYTF
TRBJ1-5 | NA | TRBV5-1 | NA | TGCGCCAGCAGCTTAGGGGTGAGTGGGGCTCAGCCCCAGCATTTT | CASSLGVSGAQPQHF
TRBJ2-2 | NA | TRBV5-1 | TRBD1 | TGCGCCAGCAGCTTGTCCGGACAGGTATTCGCCGGGGAGCTGTTTTTT | CASSLSGQVFAGELFF
TRBJ2-7 | NA | TRBV4-2 | NA | TGTGCCAGCAGCCAAGAGGGGGACTACGAGCAGTACTTC | CASSQEGDYEQYF
TRBJ2-3 | NA | TRBV6-1 | NA | TGTGCCAGCAAGGGGGGCCCCGCGGATACGCAGTATTTT | CASKGGPADTQYF
TRBJ1-1 | NA | TRBV5-1 | NA | TGCGCCAGCAGGACCTGGACGGGAATGAACACTGAAGCTTTCTTT | CASRTWTGMNTEAFF
TRBJ2-7 | NA | TRBV6-5 | TRBD2 | TGTGCCAGCAGTTCGTGGGGGGGGACGGGGCGCGAGCAGTACTTC | CASSSWGGTGREQYF
TRBJ2-1 | few | TRBV10-1 | NA | TGCGCCAGCAATGAGCAGTTCTTC | CASNEQFF
TRBJ2-7 | NA | TRBV5-4 | NA | TGTGCCAGCAGCCGCGGACCCCCAGCTTACGAGCAGTACTTC | CASSRGPPAYEQYF
TRBJ1-2 | NA | TRBV5-1 | TRBD1 | TGCGCCAGCAGCTTGGAGACAGGGGGAAGATATGGCTACACCTTC | CASSLETGGRYGYTF
TRBJ2-2 | NA | TRBV10-1 | TRBD2 | TGCGCCAGAACGATTGCTGCCGGGACTAGCGGGTCCTACACCGGGGAGCTGTTTTTT | CARTIAAGTSGSYTGELFF
TRBJ2-1 | NA | TRBV12-5 | NA | TGTGCTAGTGGTTTGGTACTCATAGAAGGGAACAATGAGCAGTTCTTC | CASGLVLIEGNNEQFF
TRBJ2-7 | NA | TRBV30 | TRBD2 | TGTGCCTGGAGTGTGGGGACTAGCGGAATCTACGAGCAGTACTTC | CAWSVGTSGIYEQYF
TRBJ1-1 | NA | TRBV6-5 | NA | TGTGCCAGCAGTTATGAGACGGACACTGAAGCTTTCTTT | CASSYETDTEAFF
TRBJ1-5 | once | TRBV4-1 | TRBD1 | TGCGCCAGCAGCCAAGCCCAGGGGGCGAACAATCAGCCCCAGCATTTT | CASSQAQGANNQPQHF
TRBJ2-3 | NA | TRBV11-1 | TRBD2 | TGTGCCAGCAGCTTAGACCTTCTAGCGGGATCATTTCGGGCGCAGTATTTT | CASSLDLLAGSFRAQYF
TRBJ1-2 | NA | TRBV6-1 | TRBD1 | TGTGCCAGCAGTGAACGCGGGAGACAGGGTGGAGGCTACACCTTC | CASSERGRQGGGYTF
TRBJ2-3 | NA | TRBV10-3 | TRBD2 | TGTGCCATCAGTGAGGGGACTAGGGGCACAGATACGCAGTATTTT | CAISEGTRGTDTQYF
TRBJ2-2 | NA | TRBV5-1 | NA | TGCGCCAGCAGACAAGGACCGGCGGACACCGGGGAGCTGTTTTTT | CASRQGPADTGELFF
TRBJ2-1 | NA | TRBV7-3 | NA | TGTGCCAGCAGCCCTACGTCCCTGAATGAGCAGTTCTTC | CASSPTSLNEQFF
TRBJ2-3 | NA | TRBV15 | NA | TGTGCCACCAGCAGAGATCTGGCAGATACGCAGTATTTT | CATSRDLADTQYF
TRBJ2-7 | NA | TRBV5-1 | TRBD1 | TGCGCCAGCAGCGTTACGACAGGGAGCCCCTACGAGCAGTACTTC | CASSVTTGSPYEQYF
TRBJ2-3 | NA | TRBV5-1 | TRBD1 | TGCGCCAGCAGCGCGTACAGGGGATTGGGCACAGATACGCAGTATTTT | CASSAYRGLGTDTQYF
TRBJ2-7 | NA | TRBV18 | NA | TGTGCCAGCTCACCACCACCGAAGCCCTACGAGCAGTACTTC | CASSPPPKPYEQYF
TRBJ1-2 | NA | TRBV5-6 | NA | TGTGCCAGCAGCTTGACTCCTTCAGTCAACTATGGCTACACCTTC | CASSLTPSVNYGYTF
TRBJ2-1 | NA | TRBV6-5 | TRBD2 | TGTGCCAGCAGTTACTCATTCCAGCGGGACTACAATGAGCAGTTCTTC | CASSYSFQRDYNEQFF
TRBJ1-1 | few | TRBV11-2 | NA | TGTGCCAGCAGCTTCCGGGGGGACTCCTATGCTTTCTTT | CASSFRGDSYAFF
TRBJ1-5 | NA | TRBV19 | TRBD1 | TGTGCCAGTAGTTTTCTTGCGACAGGGGGCAATCAGCCCCAGCATTTT | CASSFLATGGNQPQHF
TRBJ2-5 | NA | TRBV11-3 | TRBD2 | TGTGCCAGCAGCTTAGGAGGGAGGGACCAAGAGACCCAGTACTTC | CASSLGGRDQETQYF
TRBJ2-1 | NA | TRBV30 | TRBD1 | TGTGCCTGGAGGGGGGACAGGCGGAATAGCGGCCGCTCCTACAATGAGCAGTTCTTC | CAWRGDRRNSGRSYNEQFF
TRBJ1-5 | NA | TRBV28 | NA | TGTGCCAGCAGTTCCTTTGGGGAGAATCAGCCCCAGCATTTT | CASSSFGENQPQHF
TRBJ2-7 | NA | TRBV29-1 | TRBD1 | TGCAGCGTTGAACCCCGGACAGGGGGCTACGAGCAGTACTTC | CSVEPRTGGYEQYF
TRBJ2-1 | once | TRBV5-8 | TRBD1 | TGTGCCAGCAGCTTGGGGAAAGGGGGCTTCGTGAATGAGCAGTTCTTC | CASSLGKGGFVNEQFF
TRBJ1-1 | NA | TRBV4-2 | NA | TGTGCCAGCAGCCGAGATGGGGGCGCAATGAACACTGAAGCTTTCTTT | CASSRDGGAMNTEAFF
TRBJ1-5 | NA | TRBV7-2 | NA | TGTGCCAGCAGCTTAGCCGGCCCCTCGGGGCCCCAGCATTTT | CASSLAGPSGPQHF
TRBJ2-2 | NA | TRBV28 | TRBD2 | TGTGCCAGCAGTTTTGGTAGCGGGAGGGCCGGGGAGCTGTTTTTT | CASSFGSGRAGELFF
TRBJ2-1 | NA | TRBV9 | TRBD2 | TGTGCCAGCAGCGTAGACGGGCGGGAGAGGAATGAGCAGTTCTTC | CASSVDGRERNEQFF
TRBJ1-4 | NA | TRBV6-1 | NA | TGTGCCAGCAGTGATAGGAACAAGGGGGCTAATGAAAAACTGTTTTTT | CASSDRNKGANEKLFF
TRBJ1-6 | NA | TRBV28 | TRBD1 | TGTGCCAGCAGTTTTAGCGGACAGGGCAATTCACCCCTCCACTTT | CASSFSGQGNSPLHF
TRBJ2-7 | NA | TRBV5-1 | TRBD1 | TGCGCCAGCAGCATAACCGGGACAGGGAACGAGCAGTACTTC | CASSITGTGNEQYF
TRBJ1-4 | NA | TRBV5-5 | TRBD1 | TGTGCCAGCAGCGCGGACAGGGCTAATGAAAAACTGTTTTTT | CASSADRANEKLFF
TRBJ2-3 | NA | TRBV5-6 | NA | TGTGCCAGCAGCTTGGACCATCCTGCTAGCACAGATACGCAGTATTTT | CASSLDHPASTDTQYF
TRBJ2-3 | NA | TRBV28 | NA | TGTGCCAGCAACGCTCCAGGCAGGGATACGCAGTATTTT | CASNAPGRDTQYF
TRBJ2-5 | NA | TRBV29-1 | TRBD2 | TGCAGCGTGCGACTAGCGGTCCAAGAGACCCAGTACTTC | CSVRLAVQETQYF
TRBJ2-3 | NA | TRBV6-5 | NA | TGTGCCAGCAGTTACTCGAATGGGGCAGATACGCAGTATTTT | CASSYSNGADTQYF
TRBJ2-5 | NA | TRBV7-9 | TRBD2 | TGTGCCAGCAGCTTAGGAGGGACTAGCGGGAAAGGGCTCCAAGAGACCCAGTACTTC | CASSLGGTSGKGLQETQYF
TRBJ1-1 | NA | TRBV5-6 | NA | TGTGCCAGCAGCTTGGAGTGGTCACCGAACACTGAAGCTTTCTTT | CASSLEWSPNTEAFF
TRBJ2-7 | once | TRBV2 | NA | TGTGCCAGCAGTGAAGAGTGGACACCTGGGCTCTACGAGCAGTACTTC | CASSEEWTPGLYEQYF